This TCR beta chain appears in the sequencing data of a study of T cells in localized non-small cell lung cancer. Study-wide results and caveats: There were a median roughly 60 of the top 100 tumor clones appearing in adjacent lung. Clonality of T cells reached its maximum in uninvolved adjacent lung, surpassing tumor. Longer overall survival was linked to higher blood T cell density. Multi-region tumor sequencing was not done, so intratumor heterogeneity could not be excluded.

V gave up 0 bases and J gave up 8 bases, with 19 bases separating them. This CDR3 comprises 16 residues. Germline CDR1 LNHNV, CDR2 YYDKDF (reference sequence). Using immunoSEQ multiplex PCR, the repertoire was profiled, and TCRdb retains in-frame clones only, with some absent. Here the sample spans under 3,500 clones, about 24% being singletons. This clone was recorded a few times. The antigen is not known. The chain carries TRBV15 and TRBJ1-2, with D unresolved. This specimen was lung tumor tissue, taken before any cancer treatment. The receptor was isolated from a male donor at least 60 years old with stage II lung adenocarcinoma. The CDR3 protein is CATSRDLELGRSGYTF. In DNA form, the CDR3 reads TGTGCCACCAGCAGAGACCTCGAGTTAGGGAGATCGGGCTACACCTTC.